These 11 T cell receptor beta chains share one sample of origin, sequenced in a study of CD8+CD57+ T cells in acquired aplastic anemia. Only patients with CD8+CD57+ cell expansion on flow cytometry were chosen for sequencing. Profiling of TCR beta VDJ combinations and CDR3 sequences used genomic DNA as template. Using its own MiXCR run on the reads, TCRdb lists one record per CDR3 protein. The sample consists of about 160,000 distinct CDR3 sequences, around 52% of them appearing once. Material: sorted CD4+, CD8+, or CD8+CD57+ T cells (not recorded which) from PBMCs. The receptors were sampled from a human donor with aplastic anemia.

The chain has TRBV15 and TRBJ2-5; D unclear. Germline V gene sequence: CDR1 LNHNV, CDR2 YYDKDF (reference sequence). Deletions cut 1 base from V and 2 bases from J, with 8 bases between. The CDR3 is made up of 14 amino acids. The CDR3 DNA reads as TGTGCCACCAGCAGAGGAAGCCATCAAGAGACCCAGTACTTC. Amino acid sequence: CATSRGSHQETQYF. Variable domain in full (rest from reference TRBV15 and TRBJ2-5): DAMVIQNPRYQVTQFGKPVTLSCSQTLNHNVMYWYQQKSSQAPKLLFHYYDKDFNNEADTPDNFQSRRPNTSFCFLDIRSPGLGDTAMYLCATSRGSHQETQYFGPGTRLLVL.

The chain links TRBV12-3 or TRBV12-4 to TRBJ1-5; D is undetermined. This CDR3 spans 14 amino acids. Trimming stripped 1 base from V and 1 base from J, with 5 bases between. The CDR3 spells CASSLGTSNQPQHF. For the CDR3, the DNA is TGTGCCAGCAGTTTAGGCACGAGCAATCAGCCCCAGCATTTT.

This clonotype was found many times. The chain recombines TRBV30 with TRBJ2-7; tentatively, D is TRBD2 (6 bases). CDR3 size: 14 residues. With 5 bases removed from V and 0 bases from J, the gap between germline ends came to 14 bases. Germline CDR1 GTSNPN, CDR2 SVGIG (reference sequence). The CDR3: CAWGGGLASYEQYF. Here the CDR3 DNA reads TGTGCCTGGGGGGGAGGCCTAGCCTCCTACGAGCAGTACTTC.

This clonotype was recorded at least ten times. The chain recombines TRBV9 with TRBJ1-1; D ambiguous. V was trimmed by 7 bases and J by 1 base, leaving 8 bases between them. The CDR3 sequence is 12 residues long. Germline V gives CDR1 SGDLS, CDR2 YYNGEE. The CDR3 sequence is CASAGSNTEAFF. CDR3 nucleotides: TGTGCCAGCGCCGGGTCGAACACTGAAGCTTTCTTT.

This clonotype appeared many times. This sequence joins TRBV25-1 and TRBJ2-5; no reliable D call. The germline V gene has CDR1 MGHDK and CDR2 SYGVNS. CDR3 length equals 11 residues. Trimming took off 4 bases at V and 5 bases at J, with 5 bases between the two ends. Here the CDR3 reads CASSVGETQYF. The CDR3 DNA follows: TGTGCCAGCAGTGTCGGGGAGACCCAGTACTTC.

This chain uses TRBV18 with TRBJ1-5; the D gene is possibly TRBD1 (5 bases). Deletions cut 6 bases from V and 2 bases from J, with 17 bases between. CDR3 size: 16 residues. Germline CDR1 and CDR2: KGHSH and LQKENI. CDR3: CASSLPGRVGNQPQHF. The CDR3 coding sequence is TGTGCCAGCTCTCTTCCGGGACGAGTGGGCAATCAGCCCCAGCATTTT.

The rearrangement links TRBV10-3 to TRBJ1-2; a possible D gene is TRBD1 (5 bases). CDR3 length: 17 residues. The germline V gene has CDR1 ENHRY and CDR2 SYGVKD. Trimming pared 1 base from V and 3 bases from J, leaving 18 bases between. CDR3 in DNA: TGTGCCATCAGTGAGTACCACTCCCTTAGAGGGGACTATGGCTACACCTTC. Protein: CAISEYHSLRGDYGYTF.

This clonotype was detected ten times or more. This chain uses TRBV5-5 with TRBJ2-7, with a weak D call TRBD1 (6 bases). Germline CDR1 is SGHKS and CDR2 is YYEKEE (reference sequence). V lost 4 bases to trimming and J lost 2 bases, with 13 bases between them. The CDR3 is made up of 14 amino acids. The DNA for the CDR3 is TGTGCCAGCAGCATGTACAGGGACACCTACGAGCAGTACTTC. It yields the protein CASSMYRDTYEQYF.

The rearrangement links TRBV7-9 to TRBJ2-7; 10 bases map to TRBD2. The closer fit of TRBJ2-5 to the DNA end suggests the J call may be wrong. CDR3 length equals 15 residues. The germline gives CDR1 SEHNR, CDR2 FQNEAQ (reference sequence). CDR3 nucleotides: TGTGCCAGCAGCTCCTCCGGGACTAGCGCAGAGACCCAGTACTTC. This translates into CASSSSGTSAETQYF.

This clonotype appeared many times. The chain has TRBV4-1 and TRBJ1-1, with TRBD1 identical over 7 bases. This CDR3 has 15 residues. V was clipped by 4 bases and J by 3 bases; unmatched bases: 8. Germline lookup yields CDR1 MGHRA and CDR2 YSYEKL. The DNA for the CDR3 is TGCGCCAGCAGCCCTGACCCGGGACAGTACACTGAAGCTTTCTTT. Protein product: CASSPDPGQYTEAFF.

The rearrangement uses TRBV7-9 and TRBJ2-7; D is possibly TRBD1 (5 bases). The V and J ends lost 5 bases and 3 bases respectively, with 11 bases between them. CDR1 and CDR2 (germline): SEHNR, FQNEAQ (reference sequence). CDR3 length equals 13 residues. CDR3 DNA sequence: TGTGCCAGCAGCGTTGGACAATTCTACGAGCAGTACTTC. Protein product: CASSVGQFYEQYF.